This T cell receptor (beta chain) was documented in a study of lymphopenia after photon versus proton radiotherapy. Study results and caveats: Proton therapy kept repertoires fairly stable, unlike photons, which gained effector/memory cells.

Measured with immunoSEQ multiplex PCR; TCRdb has only the in-frame clones, and not every one. The table has roughly 30,000 clones, about 94% seen once. Losses at the gene ends were 3 bases for V and 5 bases for J; bases not matched to a gene: 12. The CDR3 is 16 residues long. Germline V CDR1 and CDR2: SNHLY, FYNNEI. On this clone: Its specificity is not known.

The V gene is TRBV2, the J gene TRBJ1-1, with 7 bases fitting TRBD1. The receptor comes from a woman in her forties or fifties with cholangiocarcinoma. Specimen: peripheral blood, collected from a patient treated with photon-based radiotherapy. DNA for the CDR3: TGTGCCAGCAGTGAGTACCTTTCGACAGGGAAAACTGAAGCTTTCTTT. Protein sequence: CASSEYLSTGKTEAFF.